This T cell receptor (beta chain) is from a study of control samples from healthy donors and cancer patients (dated by TCRdb to 2020 to 2022). The germline V and J ends show losses of 3 bases and 2 bases respectively, and no gene match explains 5 bases of the junction. The germline V gene specifies SGHRS as CDR1 and YFSETQ as CDR2. The CDR3 contains 14 residues, cysteine and phenylalanine counted. Only the CDR3 DNA is retained, 42 bases long and in frame from the first base. Library preparation employed the immunoSEQ multiplex PCR assay. Held by TCRdb, this immuneACCESS table contains in-frame sequences only and omits some clones. Under half of the omission traces to an unresolved V gene where checked; the cause of the rest is unknown. Present in this sample are about 51,000 clones, about 88% of which were seen just once. 35% to 50% of the sample comes from the top ten. Notes on this clone: It lacks a known antigen. One base away there is no much larger clone; base qualities are not given.

The material sequenced was PBMCs. The source is a man between 45 and 60 years old with head and neck cancer. The chain is assembled from TRBV5-1 and TRBJ2-7; 7 bases in between match TRBD2. The DNA is as follows: TGCGCCAGCAGCTACTTGGGGGGGACCTACGAGCAGTACTTC. It translates as CASSYLGGTYEQYF.